Within the sample, the clone carrying this T cell receptor (beta chain) is medium-sized (0.01 to 0.1%). Its antigen is not known. These data belong to a study of spatial heterogeneity in lung cancer. TCRdb fed the 5' RACE reads into MiXCR, producing one record per CDR3 protein. The sample lists under 2,500 distinct CDR3 sequences, approximately 16% occurring once. Overall study findings and caveats: Expanded alpha and beta TCR counts within tumors tracked tumor mutation counts.

Time point denoted: sample taken at primary tumor resection. The CDR3 covers 14 residues. Looked up from germline, CDR1 is SNHLY and CDR2 is FYNNEI. Trimming removed 3 bases at V and 2 bases at J, with 9 bases between. This TCR was recovered from a male donor with early-stage non-small cell lung cancer. The chain has TRBV2 and TRBJ2-3; D not certain. This sample comprised lung tumor tissue, obtained at surgery. CDR3 DNA: TGTGCCAGCAGTGAGGTGGATTTCACAGATACGCAGTATTTT. The encoded protein is CASSEVDFTDTQYF.